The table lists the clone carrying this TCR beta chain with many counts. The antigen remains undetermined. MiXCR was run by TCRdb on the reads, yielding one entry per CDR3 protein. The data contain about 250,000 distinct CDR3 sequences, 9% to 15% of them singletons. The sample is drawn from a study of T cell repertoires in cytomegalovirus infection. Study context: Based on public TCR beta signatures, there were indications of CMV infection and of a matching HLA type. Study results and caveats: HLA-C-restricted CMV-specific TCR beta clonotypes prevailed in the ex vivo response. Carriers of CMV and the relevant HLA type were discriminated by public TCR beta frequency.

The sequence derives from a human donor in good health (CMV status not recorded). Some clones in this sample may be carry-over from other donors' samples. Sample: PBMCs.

The CDR3 loop reads CASSSRDIYEQYF. As DNA, the CDR3 is TGTGCCAGCAGCTCTAGGGACATATACGAGCAGTACTTC. The chain combines TRBV7-2 with TRBJ2-7, with D maybe TRBD1 (6 bases). This CDR3 region has 13 residues. V was cut by 4 bases and J by 4 bases, with 11 bases left in between. Per the germline V gene, CDR1 is SGHTA and CDR2 is FQGNSA.